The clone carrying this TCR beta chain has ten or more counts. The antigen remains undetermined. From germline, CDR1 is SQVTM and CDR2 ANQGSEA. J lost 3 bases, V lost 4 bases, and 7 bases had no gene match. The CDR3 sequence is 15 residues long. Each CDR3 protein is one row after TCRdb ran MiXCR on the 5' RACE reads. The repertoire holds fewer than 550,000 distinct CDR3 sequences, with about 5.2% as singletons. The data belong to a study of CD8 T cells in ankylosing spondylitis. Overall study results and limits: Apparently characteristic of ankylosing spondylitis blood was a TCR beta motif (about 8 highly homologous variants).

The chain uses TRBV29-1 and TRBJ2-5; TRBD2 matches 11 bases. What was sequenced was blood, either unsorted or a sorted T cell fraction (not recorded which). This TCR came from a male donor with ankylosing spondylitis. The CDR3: CSVAQPGLAEETQYF. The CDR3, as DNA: TGCAGCGTTGCCCAACCGGGACTAGCGGAAGAGACCCAGTACTTC.